This T cell receptor (beta chain) came from a study of T-cell memory formation after mild COVID-19. At the level of the study: The TCR clusters were mostly specific to one donor. Study observations and caveats: Contracting clones from day 15 to 85 had balanced CD4/CD8; later expanders favoured CD4+.

Germline CDR1 and CDR2: DFQATT and SNEGSKA (reference sequence). The V and J ends lost 5 bases and 6 bases respectively, with 12 bases between them. This CDR3 comprises 12 residues. 5'RACE, which relied on constant-segment primers, yielded TCR alpha and TCR beta cDNA libraries carrying sample barcodes and UMIs. TCRdb independently ran MiXCR on the 5' RACE reads; one entry per CDR3 protein. The data show around 340,000 distinct CDR3 sequences, roughly 13% seen once. The count of this clonotype is one. Its antigen is not identified. The sequencing input was PBMCs or a T cell subset sorted from them (not recorded which). This chain uses TRBV20-1 with TRBJ2-3, with D possibly being TRBD1 (6 bases). This sequence originates from a man between 18 and 29 years old who had mild COVID-19 (a few samples of this study predate the infection). Cell type and time point are not known. Written as DNA, the CDR3 is TGCAGTGCTGGGTCAGGGGAGGATACGCAGTATTTT. Protein: CSAGSGEDTQYF.